A single sample gave rise to the 9 T cell receptor beta chains below, sequenced in a study of shared clonotypes between healthy human individuals. Method: immunoSEQ multiplex PCR; TCRdb's copy keeps in-frame clones and lacks some. The table includes roughly 1,600,000 clones, approximately 98.5% detected once. Sequences were obtained from naive CD4+ T cells sorted from blood. Subset reported: CD45RA+ positively selected. Receptors originate from a man aged 25 to 45 in good health.

The chain joins TRBV19 to TRBJ1-1; D is unclear. V was clipped by 1 base and J by 2 bases, with 11 bases between them. The germline V gene encodes CDR1 LNHDA and CDR2 SQIVND (reference sequence). This CDR3 contains 15 residues. This CDR3 is CASSIGSIGNTEAFF. CDR3 nucleotides: TGTGCCAGTAGTATAGGCTCCATCGGTAACACTGAAGCTTTCTTT.

The rearrangement uses TRBV4-1 and TRBJ2-7; D remains unclear. V was clipped by 6 bases and J by 7 bases, with 22 bases between them. The germline V gene has CDR1 MGHRA and CDR2 YSYEKL. The CDR3 has 15 residues. The CDR3 DNA is TGCGCCAGCAGGGAAGAATTGCCTGGTCTTTATGAGCAGTACTTC. Amino acid sequence: CASREELPGLYEQYF.

Notes on this clone: The identical CDR3 is also encoded by other nucleotide sequences in the sample. V usage is TRBV28 and J usage is TRBJ2-1; 8 bases fit TRBD2. V lost 6 bases and J lost 6; bases outside the gene matches: 4. Germline CDR1 MDHEN, CDR2 SYDVKM. This CDR3 has 13 amino acids. The CDR3 nucleotides read TGTGCCAGCAGGCCGGGAGGGCCCAATGAGCAGTTCTTC. Translating gives CASRPGGPNEQFF.

The chain uses TRBV27 and TRBJ2-7, with a tentative D call TRBD2 (6 bases). There are 15 residues in the CDR3. The germline V and J ends were trimmed by 4 bases and 3 bases, with 16 bases remaining between them. The germline V gene encodes CDR1 MNHEY and CDR2 SMNVEV (reference sequence). CDR3 sequence (DNA): TGTGCCAGCAGTTCCCCGGGTAGCGGACACTACGAGCAGTACTTC. It codes for CASSSPGSGHYEQYF.

The chain links TRBV5-1 to TRBJ1-4; 9 positions agree with TRBD1. Trimming took 3 bases from V and 5 from J; bases not matched to a gene: 5. Germline V gene sequence: CDR1 SGHRS, CDR2 YFSETQ. The length of the CDR3 is 15 residues. This CDR3 reads CASSSRQGGNEKLFF. CDR3 in DNA: TGCGCCAGCAGCTCCCGACAGGGGGGGAATGAAAAACTGTTTTTT.

The chain combines TRBV4-2 with TRBJ2-2; TRBD2 agrees at 9 bases. Germline V CDR1 and CDR2: LGHNA, YNFKEQ. The CDR3 has 17 residues. Unmatched junction bases numbered 12, after V lost 4 bases and J lost 6 bases. For the CDR3, the DNA is TGTGCCAGCAGCCCCTTCAGTGCGGGAGGGGGCCCCGGGGAGCTGTTTTTT. Its protein product is CASSPFSAGGGPGELFF.

J is TRBJ2-2 and V is TRBV27; 12 bases line up with TRBD2. The J segment lost 8 bases and the V segment lost 7 bases, leaving 8 bases of the junction unmatched. This CDR3 comprises 15 residues. Germline V CDR1 and CDR2: MNHEY, SMNVEV (reference sequence). CDR3 in amino acids: CASTGLAGNGGELFF. The CDR3 DNA is TGTGCCAGCACCGGACTAGCGGGAAACGGTGGGGAGCTGTTTTTT.

The chain couples TRBV10-2 to TRBJ1-2; the D is unclear. This CDR3 is built from 12 residues. Per germline, CDR1 WSHSY and CDR2 SAAADI. Trimming left V 2 bases short and J 8 bases short, with 9 bases between. CDR3 sequence (DNA): TGCGCCAGCAGTGAGCCGAGAGGCGGCTACACCTTC. Amino acids: CASSEPRGGYTF.

This clone was found once. CDR3 bases: TGCGCCAGCAGCTTCTCAAGCGGGAGGCGAAACAATGAGCAGTTCTTC. It is translated as CASSFSSGRRNNEQFF. The chain employs TRBV5-1 and TRBJ2-1, with 9 nucleotides matching TRBD2. With 2 bases clipped from V and 5 bases from J, the junction kept 8 bases outside the gene matches. The CDR3 consists of 16 residues. The germline V gene encodes CDR1 SGHRS and CDR2 YFSETQ. Using reference TRBV5-1 and TRBJ2-1 for the parts outside the CDR3, the full variable domain is KAGVTQTPRYLIKTRGQQVTLSCSPISGHRSVSWYQQTPGQGLQFLFEYFSETQRNKGNFPGRFSGRQFSNSRSEMNVSTLELGDSALYLCASSFSSGRRNNEQFFGPGTRLTVL.